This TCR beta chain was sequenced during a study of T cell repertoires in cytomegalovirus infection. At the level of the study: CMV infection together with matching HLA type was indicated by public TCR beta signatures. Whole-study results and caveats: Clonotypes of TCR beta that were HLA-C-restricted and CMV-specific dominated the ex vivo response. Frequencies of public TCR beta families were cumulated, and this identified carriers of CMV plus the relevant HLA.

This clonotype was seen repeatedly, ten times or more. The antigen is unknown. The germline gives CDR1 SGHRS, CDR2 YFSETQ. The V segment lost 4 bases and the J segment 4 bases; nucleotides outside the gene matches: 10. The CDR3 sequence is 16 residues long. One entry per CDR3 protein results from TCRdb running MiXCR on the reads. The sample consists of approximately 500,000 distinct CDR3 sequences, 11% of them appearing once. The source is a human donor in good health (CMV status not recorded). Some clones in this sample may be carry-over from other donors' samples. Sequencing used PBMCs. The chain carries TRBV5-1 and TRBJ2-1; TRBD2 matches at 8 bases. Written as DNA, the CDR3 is TGCGCCAGCAGCGGGGAACTAGCGGTGTCTTACAATGAGCAGTTCTTC. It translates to CASSGELAVSYNEQFF. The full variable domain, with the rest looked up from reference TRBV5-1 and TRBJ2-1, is KAGVTQTPRYLIKTRGQQVTLSCSPISGHRSVSWYQQTPGQGLQFLFEYFSETQRNKGNFPGRFSGRQFSNSRSEMNVSTLELGDSALYLCASSGELAVSYNEQFFGPGTRLTVL.